The present entry profiles one TCR beta chain with its context. The RNA, roughly 0.5 to 1 ug, was put through reverse transcription using random hexamers. TCRdb itself ran the immunoSEQ multiplex PCR reads through MiXCR, one entry per CDR3 protein. The table includes around 180,000 distinct CDR3 sequences, 90% to 95% detected once. Germline-derived CDR1 and CDR2 are DFQATT and SNEGSKA (reference sequence). CDR3 size: 16 residues. These data come from a study of CD8 T cells in Susac syndrome. About the study: The sequenced Susac syndrome patients comprised more than 5 with active disease and about eight in remission.

The TCR was taken from a human donor with Susac syndrome. Material for sequencing was CD4+ T cells from PBMCs. The genes are TRBV20-1 and TRBJ2-3; 12 bases line up with TRBD2. Here the CDR3 DNA reads TGCAGCGCATCTAGCGGGGGGGCCCGGCGCACAGATACGCAGTATTTT. It yields the protein CSASSGGARRTDTQYF.